This TCR beta chain was obtained from a study of a mutant IDH1 vaccine in newly diagnosed glioma. Across the whole study: Former treatment meant radiotherapy, temozolomide, or both; the majority had gotten both.

The data were produced by immunoSEQ multiplex PCR, yet TCRdb's version contains in-frame clones alone and is incomplete. The data contain 60,000 or so clones, less than 90% of them singletons. The germline gives CDR1 MNHEY, CDR2 SVGAGI. V was pared by 5 bases and J by 2 bases, with 10 bases between. CDR3 length equals 14 residues. Time point of the sample: week 35, safety follow-up. Topical imiquimod was applied with each vaccine dose, which held 300 ug of mutant IDH1 20-mer peptide. Weeks 1, 3, 5, 7, 11, 15, 19 and 23 were when patients received their eight vaccinations. In the case of this clone: Its specificity is unknown.

V gene TRBV6-5 combines with J gene TRBJ1-5; D is ambiguous. Sequencing was performed on PBMCs, taken from a glioma patient whose treatment included an IDH1 peptide vaccine. The clonotype comes from a young man with glioma. The CDR3: CASSPRPGNQPQHF. DNA for the CDR3: TGTGCCAGCAGTCCTAGGCCAGGCAATCAGCCCCAGCATTTT.